This is a list of T cell receptor beta chains from one sample in a study of technical replicates of blood from a handful of donors. Using immunoSEQ multiplex PCR, the repertoire was profiled, and TCRdb retains in-frame clones only, with some absent. The sample includes roughly 100,000 clones, 96% of them seen just once. Sequencing was carried out using T cells isolated from PBMCs. The source is a human donor in good health. CDR3s include the opening cysteine and the closing phenylalanine or tryptophan. The D gene is left open where the match is weak. Only part of the rows carry a size: once, few, many, or a class if the clone is expanded.

12 TRBJ1-2 - - TRBV19 CASGSYDYGYTF TGTGCCAGCGGGTCCTACGACTATGGCTACACCTTC
12 TRBJ1-1 - - TRBV7-9 CASSFRDTEAFF TGTGCCAGCAGCTTCCGTGACACTGAAGCTTTCTTT
16 TRBJ2-1 TRBD1 - TRBV6-6 CASSPTGSTSYNEQFF TGTGCCAGCAGCCCGACAGGGAGTACGTCCTACAATGAGCAGTTCTTC
14 TRBJ2-3 - - TRBV5-1 CASSIGLFTDTQYF TGCGCCAGCAGCATCGGACTGTTCACAGATACGCAGTATTTT
15 TRBJ2-7 TRBD2 - TRBV27 CASSAGTSGPYEQYF TGTGCCAGCAGTGCCGGGACTAGCGGACCCTACGAGCAGTACTTC
14 TRBJ2-3 - - TRBV6-4 CASSDGLGVDTQYF TGTGCCAGCAGTGACGGGCTAGGGGTTGATACGCAGTATTTT
16 TRBJ2-2 TRBD1 - TRBV11-2 CASSPTRGTGAGELFF TGTGCCAGCAGCCCGACCCGGGGGACAGGGGCCGGGGAGCTGTTTTTT
13 TRBJ2-7 TRBD1 - TRBV5-4 CASSPQGSYEQYF TGTGCCAGCAGCCCACAGGGGTCCTACGAGCAGTACTTC
16 TRBJ2-5 TRBD2 - TRBV5-4 CASSSRLAGVAETQYF TGTGCCAGCAGCTCTCGACTAGCGGGAGTCGCAGAGACCCAGTACTTC
13 TRBJ2-7 TRBD1 - TRBV29-1 CSAVTGGSYEQYF TGCAGCGCTGTGACAGGGGGCTCCTACGAGCAGTACTTC
15 TRBJ2-7 - - TRBV28 CASSPRDKLNDEQYF TGTGCCAGCAGCCCCCGGGACAAATTAAACGACGAGCAGTACTTC
12 TRBJ1-1 - - TRBV9 CASSVRESEAFF TGTGCCAGCAGCGTCCGAGAATCTGAAGCTTTCTTT
11 TRBJ2-3 - - TRBV25-1 CATSRTDTQYF TGTGCCACCTCCCGCACAGATACGCAGTATTTT
17 TRBJ1-1 - - TRBV18 CASSPLTGLGRPTEAFF TGTGCCAGCTCACCACTTACGGGGTTAGGTAGGCCCACTGAAGCTTTCTTT
13 TRBJ1-1 - - TRBV19 CASSINSNTEAFF TGTGCCAGTAGTATTAATAGTAACACTGAAGCTTTCTTT
15 TRBJ1-2 TRBD1 - TRBV6-4 CASSFYQGAPGGYTF TGTGCCAGCAGTTTTTATCAGGGGGCCCCAGGCGGCTACACCTTC
13 TRBJ1-4 - once TRBV29-1 CSVREVSGEKLFF TGCAGCGTGAGGGAGGTTTCTGGAGAAAAACTGTTTTTT
14 TRBJ2-3 - - TRBV6-5 CASRSELGTDTQYF TGTGCCAGCAGATCGGAACTCGGGACAGATACGCAGTATTTT
16 TRBJ1-2 TRBD1 - TRBV19 CASSMDWTGGSYGYTF TGTGCCAGTAGTATGGATTGGACAGGGGGCAGCTATGGCTACACCTTC
13 TRBJ1-1 - once TRBV4-2 CASSQGVGAEAFF TGTGCCAGCAGCCAAGGCGTAGGGGCTGAAGCTTTCTTT
15 TRBJ2-1 TRBD1 - TRBV6-5 CASSQGTGIYNEQFF TGTGCCAGCAGTCAAGGGACAGGAATTTACAATGAGCAGTTCTTC
15 TRBJ1-3 - - TRBV18 CASSPPSREANTIYF TGTGCCAGCTCACCACCGTCCAGGGAGGCAAACACCATATATTTT
12 TRBJ1-5 - - TRBV27 CASGGSAQPQHF TGTGCCAGCGGAGGATCAGCTCAGCCCCAGCATTTT
17 TRBJ2-7 TRBD2 - TRBV18 CASSPEVTTSGDYEQYF TGTGCCAGCTCACCGGAGGTAACGACTAGCGGGGACTACGAGCAGTACTTC
14 TRBJ2-7 - - TRBV27 CASSPDTGAYEQYF TGTGCCAGCAGTCCGGACACAGGTGCCTACGAGCAGTACTTC